The 3 T cell receptor beta chains presented below share a single source sample, sequenced in a study of CD8+CD57+ T cells in acquired aplastic anemia. Patients picked for sequencing had shown CD8+CD57+ cell expansion detected by flow cytometry. The template used for profiling TCR beta VDJ and CDR3 was genomic DNA. TCRdb re-analysed the reads in MiXCR, keeping a single row per CDR3 protein. This sample has 150,000 to 200,000 distinct CDR3 sequences, with around 43% found just once. Material: sorted CD4+, CD8+, or CD8+CD57+ T cells (not recorded which) from PBMCs. These receptors all come from a human donor with aplastic anemia.

This clonotype was seen repeatedly, ten times or more. This chain connects TRBV7-2 to TRBJ2-1; 10 nucleotides align to TRBD2. J was trimmed by 4 bases and V by 5 bases; bases with no gene match: 5. This CDR3 comprises 15 residues. Germline V CDR1 and CDR2: SGHTA, FQGNSA. Written as DNA, the CDR3 is TGTGCCAGCAGCGTAACTAGCGGGGTTTACAATGAGCAGTTCTTC. It yields the protein CASSVTSGVYNEQFF.

This clonotype was counted many times. The J gene is TRBJ1-2, the V gene TRBV30; no clear D. Germline lookup yields CDR1 GTSNPN and CDR2 SVGIG (reference sequence). V was cut by 8 bases and J by 2 bases, with 21 bases left in between. The CDR3 is made up of 15 amino acids. This CDR3 is CAGVVSGAVNYGYTF. Here the CDR3 DNA reads TGTGCCGGGGTCGTTTCGGGCGCGGTCAACTATGGCTACACCTTC.

A remark on this clonotype: A much larger clone lies a single base off, so this may be a read error. The chain joins TRBV7-3 to TRBJ2-1, with 8 positions matching TRBD2. Germline-derived CDR1 and CDR2 are SGHTA and FQGTGA. The trim removed 5 bases at V and 2 bases at J, leaving 8 bases unmatched. This CDR3 is built from 16 residues. CDR3 residues: CASSLTSGEAYNEQFF. The CDR3 DNA follows: TGTGCCAGCAGCCTCACTAGCGGAGAAGCCTACAATGAGCAGTTCTTC.